This TCR beta chain was observed in a study of tumour-infiltrating T cells in Burkitt lymphoma. Germline V gene sequence: CDR1 SGHVS, CDR2 FQNEAQ. This CDR3 contains 14 residues. V lost 2 bases to trimming and J lost 6 bases, with 13 bases between them. TCRdb's table, derived via immunoSEQ multiplex PCR, lists solely in-frame clones and lacks some. This table has 15,000 to 20,000 clones, just under 80% appearing once. This receptor was taken from a human donor with diffuse large B-cell lymphoma. This rearrangement joins TRBV7-8 to TRBJ1-2, with D tentatively TRBD1 (6 bases). Sequenced: tumor tissue. CDR3 residues: CASSLNRVLDGYTF. The DNA of the CDR3 is TGTGCCAGCAGCTTAAACAGGGTACTGGATGGCTACACCTTC.